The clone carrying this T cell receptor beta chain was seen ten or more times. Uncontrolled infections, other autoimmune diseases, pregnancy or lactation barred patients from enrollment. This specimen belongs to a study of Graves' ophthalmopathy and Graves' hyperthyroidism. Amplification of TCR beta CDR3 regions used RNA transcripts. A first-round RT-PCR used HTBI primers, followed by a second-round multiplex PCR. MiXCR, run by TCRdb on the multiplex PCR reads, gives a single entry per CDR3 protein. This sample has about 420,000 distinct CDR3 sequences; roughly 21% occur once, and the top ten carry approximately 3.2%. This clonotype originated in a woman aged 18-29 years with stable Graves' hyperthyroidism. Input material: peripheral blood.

CDR3 protein: CASSLSEWTGYYEQYF. CDR3 coding DNA: TGTGCCAGCAGCTTATCCGAATGGACAGGCTACTACGAGCAGTACTTC. The rearrangement uses TRBV11-1 and TRBJ2-7; 7 bases agree with TRBD1. CDR1 is SGHAT, CDR2 FQDESV, per germline (reference sequence). CDR3 size: 16 residues. With V trimmed by 2 bases and J by 3 bases, 10 bases remained unmatched.